Below are 25 T cell receptor beta chains sequenced from a single sample in a study of cytomegalovirus exposure and HLA in healthy donors. PCR used 60 Vbeta primers and 13 Jbeta primers. Measured with immunoSEQ multiplex PCR; TCRdb has only the in-frame clones, and not every one. The repertoire consists of about 73,000 clones, with roughly 70% occurring once and the leading ten covering roughly 12%. Sequencing was carried out using PBMCs. The source is a man aged 65-85 years in good health and CMV-seronegative.

The chain is built from TRBV19 and TRBJ1-5; 7 positions agree with TRBD1. V lost 6 bases and J lost 7; bases outside the gene matches: 9. There are 14 residues in the CDR3. CDR1 LNHDA and CDR2 SQIVND come from the germline V gene (reference sequence). The CDR3 nucleotides are TGTGCCAGTAGCGCGACAGGGAGGCGCCAGCCCCAGCATTTT. Translated: CASSATGRRQPQHF.

V is TRBV30 and J is TRBJ1-2; possible D gene TRBD1, 5 bases. Germline values: CDR1 GTSNPN, CDR2 SVGIG (reference sequence). The V and J ends lost 8 bases and 5 bases respectively, with 18 bases between them. The CDR3 is 13 residues long. CDR3 amino acids: CAGRDRAGYGYTF. The CDR3 DNA follows: TGTGCCGGCCGCGATAGGGCAGGGTATGGCTACACCTTC.

The gene calls are TRBV9 and TRBJ2-7; no clear D gene. The CDR3 contains 15 residues. Trimming removed 0 bases at V and 2 bases at J, with 12 bases between. In germline, CDR1 is SGDLS, CDR2 YYNGEE. CDR3 sequence: CASSVVGYDPYEQYF. CDR3 DNA: TGTGCCAGCAGCGTAGTGGGCTACGACCCCTACGAGCAGTACTTC.

This chain links TRBV4-3 with TRBJ1-1, with D perhaps TRBD1 (5 bases). Per the germline V gene, CDR1 is LGHNA and CDR2 is YSLEER. This CDR3 region has 17 residues. With 0 bases removed from V and 2 bases from J, the gap between germline ends came to 16 bases. The DNA for the CDR3 is TGCGCCAGCAGCCAAGATTCGGGGGGGATCGTTAACACTGAAGCTTTCTTT. Protein sequence: CASSQDSGGIVNTEAFF.

This clone has only a few counts. The chain is built from TRBV7-2 and TRBJ1-1, with 9 positions matching TRBD1. The CDR3 is made up of 17 amino acids. Germline assignment: CDR1 SGHTA and CDR2 FQGNSA. After removal of 5 bases from V and 3 bases from J, the junction contained 13 bases not matched to a gene. CDR3 loop: CASSTGGAWGWDTEAFF. CDR3 sequence (DNA): TGTGCCAGCAGCACAGGGGGCGCCTGGGGTTGGGACACTGAAGCTTTCTTT.

The chain joins TRBV6-5 to TRBJ1-1; maybe TRBD1 (6 bases). This CDR3 has 16 amino acids. With 0 bases removed from V and 5 bases from J, the gap between germline ends came to 16 bases. Germline lookup yields CDR1 MNHEY and CDR2 SVGAGI. The CDR3 protein is CASSYSSGGAGTEAFF. The CDR3 bases are TGTGCCAGCAGTTACTCCAGCGGGGGCGCGGGAACTGAAGCTTTCTTT.

The chain uses TRBV18 and TRBJ2-3; D gene unclear. CDR3 length: 14 residues. V was clipped by 1 base and J by 2 bases, with 7 bases between them. Per the germline V gene, CDR1 is KGHSH and CDR2 is LQKENI. CDR3 DNA sequence: TGTGCCAGCTCACCACGTTCTAACACAGATACGCAGTATTTT. Translation gives CASSPRSNTDTQYF.

V is TRBV9 and J is TRBJ1-6; TRBD1 might be the D (5 bases). The germline V and J ends were trimmed by 5 bases and 6 bases, with 15 bases remaining between them. The germline CDR1 and CDR2 sequences are SGDLS and YYNGEE. CDR3 length equals 15 residues. The CDR3 protein is CASRKGQGRNSPLHF. The DNA for the CDR3 is TGTGCCAGCAGGAAGGGCCAGGGCCGTAATTCACCCCTCCACTTT.

This clone occurred once. The chain couples TRBV28 to TRBJ1-4; a possible D gene is TRBD1 (5 bases). V gave up 5 bases and J gave up 7 bases, with 20 bases separating them. CDR3 length: 16 amino acids. Germline loops: CDR1 MDHEN, CDR2 SYDVKM. CDR3 region: CASSAGGISYFEKLFF. CDR3 nucleotide sequence: TGTGCCAGCAGTGCCGGGGGGATCTCCTATTTTGAAAAACTGTTTTTT.

The V and J genes are TRBV4-3 and TRBJ2-5; 7 nucleotides agree with TRBD1. V was pared by 2 bases and J by 4 bases, with 7 bases of the junction left unmatched. The CDR3 covers 15 residues. Germline V lookup: CDR1 LGHNA, CDR2 YSLEER. The CDR3 sequence: CASSQSARGRETQYF. The CDR3 region has the DNA TGCGCCAGCAGCCAATCAGCGAGGGGGCGAGAGACCCAGTACTTC.

For the CDR3, the DNA is TGTGCCAGCAGCTTAGGGGCAGGGTCCGCGAACACTGAAGCTTTCTTT. It yields the protein CASSLGAGSANTEAFF. The J gene is TRBJ1-1, the V gene TRBV7-8; D might be TRBD1 (5 bases). Trimming left V 1 base short and J 1 base short, with 13 bases between. The CDR3 loop spans 16 amino acids. Germline CDR1 SGHVS, CDR2 FQNEAQ. The full variable domain, its missing parts supplied by reference TRBV7-8 and TRBJ1-1, is GAGVSQSPRYKVAKRGQDVALRCDPISGHVSLFWYQQALGQGPEFLTYFQNEAQLDKSGLPSDRFFAERPEGSVSTLKIQRTQQEDSAVYLCASSLGAGSANTEAFFGQGTRLTVV.

The chain uses TRBV27 and TRBJ1-5, with D possibly matching TRBD1 (5 bases). The ends were cut back, 5 bases at V and 3 bases at J, with 11 bases in the middle. The CDR3 loop spans 14 amino acids. The germline V gene has CDR1 MNHEY and CDR2 SMNVEV (reference sequence). CDR3 sequence (DNA): TGTGCCAGCAGTCCGGGACTGATCAATCAGCCCCAGCATTTT. It is translated as CASSPGLINQPQHF.

This sequence joins TRBV28 and TRBJ2-7; 11 nucleotides match TRBD1. After removal of 6 bases from V and 7 bases from J, the junction contained 8 bases not matched to a gene. The CDR3 runs 14 residues. Germline V gene data show CDR1 as MDHEN and CDR2 as SYDVKM. CDR3 protein: CASRPGTGGGEQYF. The CDR3, as DNA: TGTGCCAGCAGACCCGGGACAGGGGGAGGGGAGCAGTACTTC. Full variable domain (outside the CDR3, taken from reference TRBV28 and TRBJ2-7): DVKVTQSSRYLVKRTGEKVFLECVQDMDHENMFWYRQDPGLGLRLIYFSYDVKMKEKGDIPEGYSVSREKKERFSLILESASTNQTSMYLCASRPGTGGGEQYFGPGTRLTVT.

The chain recombines TRBV5-1 with TRBJ1-1, with D maybe TRBD1 (6 bases). Deletions cut 1 base from V and 1 base from J, with 8 bases between. The germline gives CDR1 SGHRS, CDR2 YFSETQ. This CDR3 is 14 amino acids long. DNA of the CDR3: TGCGCCAGCAGCTTGCAGGGGACGAACACTGAAGCTTTCTTT. Protein product: CASSLQGTNTEAFF.

In regard to this clone: One end of the junction does not line up with germline, which may come from a read error. The sample contains more than one DNA sequence encoding this CDR3. The chain couples TRBV18 to TRBJ1-1; perhaps TRBD1 as D (5 bases). Germline V lookup: CDR1 KGHSH, CDR2 LQKENI. The CDR3 loop spans 15 amino acids. CDR3 sequence reads: CASSPSEGSGVEAFF. CDR3 nucleotides: TGTGCCAGCTCACCGAGCGAGGGGTCGGGGGTTGAAGCCTTCTTT. The full variable domain, rest sourced from reference TRBV18 and TRBJ1-1, is NAGVMQNPRHLVRRRGQEARLRCSPMKGHSHVYWYRQLPEEGLKFMVYLQKENIIDESGMPKERFSAEFPKEGPSILRIQQVVRGDSAAYFCASSPSEGSGVEAFFGQGTRLTVV.

Regarding this clone: Sequence at one end of the junction differs from germline and may be a read error. The chain employs TRBV7-9 and TRBJ2-7; D is unclear. From germline, CDR1 is SEHNR and CDR2 FQNEAQ (reference sequence). The CDR3 consists of 14 residues. In DNA, the CDR3 is TGTTCCAGCAGCTTAGCCTCGGGTTGGCAGCTTCTGTACTTC. Protein: CSSSLASGWQLLYF. The variable domain in full, with the rest retrieved from reference TRBV7-9 and TRBJ2-7, is DTGVSQNPRHKITKRGQNVTFRCDPISEHNRLYWYRQTLGQGPEFLTYFQNEAQLEKSRLLSDRFSAERPKGSFSTLEIQRTEQGDSAMYLCSSSLASGWQLLYFGPGTRLTVT.

The V call is TRBV29-1, the J call TRBJ1-1, with D unresolved. This CDR3 has 12 residues. CDR1 and CDR2 (germline): SQVTM, ANQGSEA. Trimming left V 7 bases short and J 1 base short, with 10 bases between. The CDR3, as DNA: TGCAGCGCCATTCCGGGGAACACTGAAGCTTTCTTT. Translated: CSAIPGNTEAFF.

V usage is TRBV5-4 and J usage is TRBJ2-1, with D tentatively TRBD2 (5 bases). The V end lost 0 bases, the J end lost 9 bases, and 10 bases lay between the germline ends. Per the germline V gene, CDR1 is SGHNT and CDR2 is YYREEE (reference sequence). The CDR3 runs to 13 residues. The CDR3 bases are TGTGCCAGCAGCTTGGAAGGAGGTGGTGAGCAGTTCTTC. Its translation: CASSLEGGGEQFF.

Concerning this clone itself: In the same sample, other DNA sequences code for this CDR3. The chain combines TRBV6-5 with TRBJ1-1; a weak D match, TRBD1 (5 bases). The CDR3 covers 13 residues. Germline V gene sequence: CDR1 MNHEY, CDR2 SVGAGI. The V gene lost 1 base and the J gene lost 3 bases, with 6 bases spanning the gap. CDR3 in amino acids: CASSYLGDTEAFF. As DNA, the CDR3 is TGTGCCAGCAGTTACTTAGGGGACACTGAAGCTTTCTTT.

The chain is built from TRBV9 and TRBJ2-7, with 9 positions matching TRBD1. The ends lost 0 bases at V and 4 bases at J; junction bases unmatched: 8. CDR1 and CDR2 from the germline V gene are SGDLS and YYNGEE. This CDR3 spans 16 amino acids. The CDR3 nucleotides read TGTGCCAGCAGCGTAGATATTACAGGGGGCATATACGAGCAGTACTTC. Protein product: CASSVDITGGIYEQYF.

The chain couples TRBV9 to TRBJ2-7; TRBD2 agrees at 8 bases. The germline gives CDR1 SGDLS, CDR2 YYNGEE. This CDR3 is built from 14 residues. V trimming: 0 bases; J trimming: 4 bases; junction bases outside the gene matches: 3. CDR3 protein: CASSVATGGYEQYF. Written as DNA, the CDR3 is TGTGCCAGCAGCGTAGCTACGGGGGGGTACGAGCAGTACTTC.

This clone was recorded at least ten times. V and J are TRBV6-6 and TRBJ2-1; D might be TRBD2 (6 bases). This CDR3 is 15 amino acids long. V lost 4 bases and J 6 bases, leaving 16 bases between the germline ends. Germline CDR1 MNHNY, CDR2 SVGAGI (reference sequence). The DNA of the CDR3 is TGTGCCAGCAGTTCCCCCGACGGGGGAAGCAATGAGCAGTTCTTC. Translation: CASSSPDGGSNEQFF.

The chain recombines TRBV6-5 with TRBJ1-1, with 9 bases lining up with TRBD1. The ends lost 6 bases at V and 4 bases at J; junction bases unmatched: 6. The length of the CDR3 is 14 residues. The germline V gene has CDR1 MNHEY and CDR2 SVGAGI. The CDR3 here is CASSLQGAITEAFF. The CDR3 coding sequence is TGTGCCAGCAGCTTACAGGGGGCGATCACTGAAGCTTTCTTT.

The chain uses TRBV5-4 and TRBJ2-7; 8 positions match TRBD1. The germline V gene encodes CDR1 SGHNT and CDR2 YYREEE (reference sequence). V shed 0 bases, J shed 4 bases, and the junction held 6 bases outside the gene matches. CDR3 length equals 15 residues. CDR3 nucleotide sequence: TGTGCCAGCAGCTTGGAGGGACAGGTTAGATACGAGCAGTACTTC. Protein sequence: CASSLEGQVRYEQYF.

This chain connects TRBV29-1 to TRBJ2-5; the match to TRBD1 covers 7 bases. J gave up 5 bases and V 6 bases, and 15 bases lay outside the gene matches. The length of the CDR3 is 15 residues. Germline V gene sequence: CDR1 SQVTM, CDR2 ANQGSEA. CDR3 region: CSVDLQGSSPETQYF. The CDR3, as DNA: TGCAGCGTAGATCTACAGGGGTCATCCCCCGAGACCCAGTACTTC.